The rows below give T cell receptor beta chains drawn from one sample of a study of CD8+CD57+ T cells in acquired aplastic anemia. TCRdb ran MiXCR on the reads and lists one entry per CDR3 protein. Altogether 400,000 to 500,000 distinct CDR3 sequences are present, 60% to 80% being singletons, with the ten largest covering around 4%. The sequenced material came from sorted CD4+, CD8+, or CD8+CD57+ T cells (not recorded which) from PBMCs. The receptors here all came from a human donor in good health, serving as a control. Both conserved end residues are part of each CDR3.

TRBV5-1	TRBJ2-3	CASSLEGTSGGRTDTQYF
TRBV5-1	TRBJ1-5	CASSLGDTNQPQHF
TRBV15	.	CATSNEGTGYNEQYF
TRBV7-9	TRBJ1-2	CASSFRGLYGYTF
TRBV4-3	TRBJ1-2	CASSQGDREDYGYTF
TRBV2	TRBJ2-7	CATSGETGVPEQYF
TRBV5-1	TRBJ1-6	CASSVAAAFSPLHF
TRBV7-2	TRBJ2-7	CASSPRRSGWEQYF
TRBV15	TRBJ2-3	CATSRDGQASTDTQYF
TRBV2	TRBJ2-7	CASSPGGGDTQQFF
TRBV10-3	TRBJ1-2	CAISGTGVIGYGYTF
TRBV5-6	TRBJ1-1	CASSLPAVGAFF
TRBV7-6	TRBJ2-1	CASSLPSEYNEHFF
TRBV4-2	TRBJ1-2	CASSQEGAAGYGYTF
TRBV5-1	TRBJ1-5	CASSLGDRNHLYSNQPQHF
TRBV12-3/TRBV12-4	TRBJ1-4	CASSRDGWHEKLFF
TRBV5-1	TRBJ1-2	CASSPDRDGDGYTF
TRBV12-3/TRBV12-4	TRBJ1-1	CASISGPRSPTEAFF
TRBV20-1	TRBJ1-2	CSARLTPTYDGYTF
TRBV20-1	TRBJ1-6	CSARGGGGSSLHF
TRBV5-1	TRBJ1-6	CASSVNRGLTSPLHF
TRBV2	TRBJ2-3	CASRVADTQYF
TRBV20-1	TRBJ2-7	CSATFRDRLSYEQYF
TRBV7-2	TRBJ1-6	CASSLRRPGPAALF
TRBV2	TRBJ1-6	CASTTGEGTAALF
TRBV18	TRBJ2-7	CASSPRGSSYEQYF
TRBV7-7	TRBJ1-1	CASSIESSNSEAFF
TRBV7-8	TRBJ2-5	CASSSGVYRETQYF
TRBV9	TRBJ1-5	CASSPRPGQGGNQPQHF
TRBV19	TRBJ1-6	CASYIHPPSTEFYSPLHF
TRBV7-2	TRBJ1-4	CASSLDKAGYGYTLFF
TRBV2	TRBJ1-2	CASRAGQDYGYTF
TRBV20-1	TRBJ1-5	CSASKDTQYYQPQHF